This T cell receptor beta chain was profiled in a study of T cell responses to AZD1222 COVID-19 vaccine. The V gene end was trimmed by 6 bases and the J gene end by 8 bases; junction bases not matched to a gene: 9. The CDR3 has 15 amino acids. Germline CDR1 and CDR2: ENHRY and SYGVKD. The table came from immunoSEQ multiplex PCR; TCRdb's copy has only in-frame clones and leaves some out. The sample carries fewer than 100,000 clones, around 89% recorded once. This sequence was found in an adult in good health. The V call is TRBV10-3, the J call TRBJ1-6; 8 bases match TRBD1. The sequencing used peripheral blood, collected on day 0 of AZD1222 vaccination. CDR3 residues: CAIRTGGYEHSPLHF. CDR3 in DNA: TGTGCCATCAGAACAGGGGGTTATGAACATTCACCCCTCCACTTT.